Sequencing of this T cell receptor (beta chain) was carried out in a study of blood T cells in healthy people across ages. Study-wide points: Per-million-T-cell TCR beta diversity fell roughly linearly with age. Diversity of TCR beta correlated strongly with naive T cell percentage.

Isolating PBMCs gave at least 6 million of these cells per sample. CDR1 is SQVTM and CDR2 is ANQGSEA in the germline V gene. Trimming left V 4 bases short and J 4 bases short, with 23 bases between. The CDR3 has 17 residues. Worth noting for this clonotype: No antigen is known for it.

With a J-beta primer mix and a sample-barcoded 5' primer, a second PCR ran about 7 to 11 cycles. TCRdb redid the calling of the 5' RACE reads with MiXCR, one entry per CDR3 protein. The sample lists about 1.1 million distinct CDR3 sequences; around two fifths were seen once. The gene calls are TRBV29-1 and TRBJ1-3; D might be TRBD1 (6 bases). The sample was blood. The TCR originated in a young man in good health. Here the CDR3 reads CSVGGASGERAGNTIYF. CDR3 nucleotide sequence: TGCAGCGTTGGGGGTGCCTCAGGGGAGAGGGCAGGAAACACCATATATTTT.